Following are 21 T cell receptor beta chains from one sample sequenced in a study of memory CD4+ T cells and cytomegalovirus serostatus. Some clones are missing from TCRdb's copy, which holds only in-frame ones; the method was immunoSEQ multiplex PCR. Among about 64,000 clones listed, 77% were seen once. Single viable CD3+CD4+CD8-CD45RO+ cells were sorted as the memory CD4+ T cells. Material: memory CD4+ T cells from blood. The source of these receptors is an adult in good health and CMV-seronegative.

Written as DNA, the CDR3 is TGTGCCAGCTCACCGGACACTATGAATGAAAAACTGTTTTTT. It specifies CASSPDTMNEKLFF. This chain joins TRBV18 and TRBJ1-4; tentative D call: TRBD1 (5 bases). Germline V gene data show CDR1 as KGHSH and CDR2 as LQKENI. Trimming left V 3 bases short and J 5 bases short, with 10 bases between. CDR3 length equals 14 residues.

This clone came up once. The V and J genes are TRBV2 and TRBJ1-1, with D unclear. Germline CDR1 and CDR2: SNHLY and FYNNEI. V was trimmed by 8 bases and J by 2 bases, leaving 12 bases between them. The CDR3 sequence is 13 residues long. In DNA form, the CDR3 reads TGTGCCAGCGTCCGGGAAAAAAACACTGAAGCTTTCTTT. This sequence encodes CASVREKNTEAFF.

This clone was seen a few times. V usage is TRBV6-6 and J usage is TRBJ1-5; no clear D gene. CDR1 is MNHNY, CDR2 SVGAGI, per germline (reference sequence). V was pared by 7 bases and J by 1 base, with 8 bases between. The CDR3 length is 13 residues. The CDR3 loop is CASMAGSNQPQHF. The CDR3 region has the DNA TGTGCCAGCATGGCAGGAAGCAATCAGCCCCAGCATTTT.

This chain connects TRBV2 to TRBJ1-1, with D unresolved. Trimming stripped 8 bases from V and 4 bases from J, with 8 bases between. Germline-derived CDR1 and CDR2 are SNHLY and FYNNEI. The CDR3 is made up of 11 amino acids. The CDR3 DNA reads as TGTGCCAGCCTTCTTGGCACTGAAGCTTTCTTT. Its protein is CASLLGTEAFF.

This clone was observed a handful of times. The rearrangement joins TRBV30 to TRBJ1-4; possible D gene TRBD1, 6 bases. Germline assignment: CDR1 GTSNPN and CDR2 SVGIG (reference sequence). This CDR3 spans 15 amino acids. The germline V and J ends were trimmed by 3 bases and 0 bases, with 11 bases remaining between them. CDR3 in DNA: TGTGCCTGGAGGAGGAGACAGGCAACTAATGAAAAACTGTTTTTT. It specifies CAWRRRQATNEKLFF.

CDR3 region: CSVEGLQGVPNYGYTF. CDR3 nucleotide sequence: TGCAGCGTTGAAGGTTTACAGGGGGTACCTAACTATGGCTACACCTTC. The chain employs TRBV29-1 and TRBJ1-2, with TRBD1 identical over 8 bases. The CDR3 consists of 16 residues. Germline V gene lookup returns CDR1 SQVTM and CDR2 ANQGSEA. V shed 1 base, J shed 0 bases, and the junction held 7 bases outside the gene matches.

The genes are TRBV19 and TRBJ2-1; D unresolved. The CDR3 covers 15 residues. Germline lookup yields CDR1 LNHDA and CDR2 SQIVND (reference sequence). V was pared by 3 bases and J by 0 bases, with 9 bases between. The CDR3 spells CASSIRPSSYNEQFF. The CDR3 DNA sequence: TGTGCCAGTAGTATCAGACCAAGCTCCTACAATGAGCAGTTCTTC.

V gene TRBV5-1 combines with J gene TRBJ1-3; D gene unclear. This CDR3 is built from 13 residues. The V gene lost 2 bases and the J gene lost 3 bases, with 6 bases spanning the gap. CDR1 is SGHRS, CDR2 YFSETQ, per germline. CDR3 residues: CASSLDGGNTIYF. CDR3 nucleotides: TGCGCCAGCAGCTTAGACGGTGGAAACACCATATATTTT.

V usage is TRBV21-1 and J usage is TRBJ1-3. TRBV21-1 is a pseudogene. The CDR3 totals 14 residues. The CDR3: CASRLQHARNTIYF. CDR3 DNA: TGTGCCAGCAGACTACAACACGCACGAAACACCATATATTTT.

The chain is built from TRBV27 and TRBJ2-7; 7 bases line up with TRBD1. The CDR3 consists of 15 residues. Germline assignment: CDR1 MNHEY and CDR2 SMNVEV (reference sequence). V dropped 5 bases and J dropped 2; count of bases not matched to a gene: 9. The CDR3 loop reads CASSQRGQGTYEQYF. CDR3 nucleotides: TGTGCCAGCAGTCAGAGGGGGCAGGGGACCTACGAGCAGTACTTC.

Here the CDR3 reads CASSLRQANQPQHF. DNA of the CDR3: TGTGCCAGCAGTTTACGCCAGGCTAATCAGCCCCAGCATTTT. The chain joins TRBV28 to TRBJ1-5; no definite D call. The CDR3 has 14 residues. V was pared by 2 bases and J by 4 bases, with 9 bases between. Germline CDR1 is MDHEN and CDR2 is SYDVKM.

The CDR3 sequence is CASATSGVTDTQYF. The CDR3 nucleotides read TGTGCCAGCGCGACTAGCGGGGTCACAGATACGCAGTATTTT. The chain employs TRBV5-6 and TRBJ2-3; TRBD2 agrees at 11 bases. J was trimmed by 2 bases and V by 7 bases; bases with no gene match: 3. The CDR3 consists of 14 residues. Germline lookup yields CDR1 SGHDT and CDR2 YYEEEE.

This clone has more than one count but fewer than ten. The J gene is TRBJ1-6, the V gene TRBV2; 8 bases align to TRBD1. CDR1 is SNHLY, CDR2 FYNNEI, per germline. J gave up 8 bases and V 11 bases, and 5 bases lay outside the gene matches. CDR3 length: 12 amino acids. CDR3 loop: CAGQGEDSPLHF. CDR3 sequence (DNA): TGTGCCGGACAGGGTGAAGATTCACCCCTCCACTTT.

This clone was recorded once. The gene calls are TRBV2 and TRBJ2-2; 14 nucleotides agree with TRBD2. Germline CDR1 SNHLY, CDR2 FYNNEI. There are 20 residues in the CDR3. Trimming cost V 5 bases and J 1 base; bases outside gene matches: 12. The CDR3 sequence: CASSQGGPGLAGGNTGELFF. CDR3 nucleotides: TGTGCCAGCAGTCAAGGGGGCCCCGGACTAGCGGGAGGGAACACCGGGGAGCTGTTTTTT.

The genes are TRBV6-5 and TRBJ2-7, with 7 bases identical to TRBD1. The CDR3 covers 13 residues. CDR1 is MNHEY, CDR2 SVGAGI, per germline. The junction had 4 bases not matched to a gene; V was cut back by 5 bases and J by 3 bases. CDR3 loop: CASSRQGNYEQYF. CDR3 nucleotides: TGTGCCAGCAGTCGACAGGGTAACTACGAGCAGTACTTC.

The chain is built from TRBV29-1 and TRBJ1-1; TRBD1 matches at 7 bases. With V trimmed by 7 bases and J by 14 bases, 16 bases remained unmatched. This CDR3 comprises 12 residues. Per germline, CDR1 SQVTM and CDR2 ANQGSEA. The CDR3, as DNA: TGCAGCGCCTTAGACAGGGTCCCGAGTAGCTTCTTT. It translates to CSALDRVPSSFF.

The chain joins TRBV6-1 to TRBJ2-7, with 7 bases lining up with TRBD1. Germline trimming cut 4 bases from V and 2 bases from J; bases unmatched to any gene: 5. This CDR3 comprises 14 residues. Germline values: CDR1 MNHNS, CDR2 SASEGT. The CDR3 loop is CASSGQDRAYEQYF. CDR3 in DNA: TGTGCCAGCAGTGGCCAAGACAGGGCCTACGAGCAGTACTTC.

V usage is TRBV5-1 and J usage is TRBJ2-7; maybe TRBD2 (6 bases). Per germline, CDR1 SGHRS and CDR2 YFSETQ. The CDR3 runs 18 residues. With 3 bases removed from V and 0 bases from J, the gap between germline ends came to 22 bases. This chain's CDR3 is CASSYFLRGLGGSYEQYF. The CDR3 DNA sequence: TGCGCCAGCAGCTACTTTCTGAGGGGACTGGGGGGCTCCTACGAGCAGTACTTC.

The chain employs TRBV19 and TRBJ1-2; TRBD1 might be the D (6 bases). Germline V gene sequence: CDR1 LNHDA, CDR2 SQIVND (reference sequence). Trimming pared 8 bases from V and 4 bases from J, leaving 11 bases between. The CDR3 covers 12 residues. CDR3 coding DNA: TGTGCCAGTCAGGACAGACCCTATGGCTACACCTTC. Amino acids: CASQDRPYGYTF. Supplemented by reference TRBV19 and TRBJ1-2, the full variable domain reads DGGITQSPKYLFRKEGQNVTLSCEQNLNHDAMYWYRQDPGQGLRLIYYSQIVNDFQKGDIAEGYSVSREKKESFPLTVTSAQKNPTAFYLCASQDRPYGYTFGSGTRLTVV.

The CDR3 bases are TGTGCCAGTAGTATAGGTGCCGAGAGTGAGCAGTTCTTC. It encodes CASSIGAESEQFF. The chain employs TRBV19 and TRBJ2-1; D is uncertain. Trimming took 1 base from V and 9 from J, leaving 10 bases between them. Germline V CDR1 and CDR2: LNHDA, SQIVND (reference sequence). The CDR3 covers 13 residues.

The CDR3 region has the DNA TGTGCCAGCAGCCAGGCTGGGACAGGGGTACAGCCCCAGCATTTT. Translation gives CASSQAGTGVQPQHF. The chain is built from TRBV4-2 and TRBJ1-5; 10 nucleotides agree with TRBD1. With V trimmed by 3 bases and J by 7 bases, 6 bases remained unmatched. The germline gives CDR1 LGHNA, CDR2 YNFKEQ. This CDR3 region has 15 residues.